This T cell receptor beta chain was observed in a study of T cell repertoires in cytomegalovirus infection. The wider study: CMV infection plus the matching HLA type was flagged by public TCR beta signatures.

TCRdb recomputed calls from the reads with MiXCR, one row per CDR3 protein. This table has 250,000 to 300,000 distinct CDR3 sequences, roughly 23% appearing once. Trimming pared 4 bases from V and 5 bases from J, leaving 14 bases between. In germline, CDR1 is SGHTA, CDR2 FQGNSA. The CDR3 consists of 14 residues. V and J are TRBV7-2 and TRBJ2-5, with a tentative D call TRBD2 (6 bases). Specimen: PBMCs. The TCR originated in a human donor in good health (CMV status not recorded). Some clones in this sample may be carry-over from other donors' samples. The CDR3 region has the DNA TGTGCCAGCAGCTCCCTGGCGGGGAGCGAGACCCAGTACTTC. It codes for CASSSLAGSETQYF.